The 2 T cell receptor beta chains in this list originate from one sample, sequenced in a study of tumor-infiltrating lymphocytes in primary liver carcinoma. A constant-region primer served to make TCR beta cDNA from approximately 490 ng total RNA. Slightly modified ARM-PCR, run as three nested multiplex PCR rounds, produced the TCR beta libraries. In the first two PCR rounds, TRBV1-TRBV30 forward primers were paired with a C-beta reverse primer, and each round lasted roughly 10 cycles. TCRdb reanalysed the multiplex PCR reads using MiXCR and keeps one entry per CDR3 protein. Here the sample spans about 74,000 distinct CDR3 sequences, roughly 69% being singletons. Co-extraction yielded RNA and DNA from roughly 20-30 mg of unsorted bulk tissue. The material sequenced was liver tumor tissue from sampling region 4. Subset in this sample: tumor region T4, right-lateral pole. Every receptor here comes from a man in his forties or fifties with primary liver carcinoma and hepatitis B virus infection.

This clonotype occurred many times. The chain links TRBV4-1 to TRBJ1-5; no clear D gene. There are 15 residues in the CDR3. The ends were cut back, 3 bases at V and 4 bases at J, with 13 bases in the middle. Germline CDR1 and CDR2: MGHRA and YSYEKL. As DNA, the CDR3 is TGCGCCAGCAGCCACGAGGGCAGCGGGAATCAGCCCCAGCATTTT. The encoded protein is CASSHEGSGNQPQHF.

A note on this clonotype: One end of the junction varies from germline; a read error may be responsible. The chain joins TRBV6-1 to TRBJ1-1; tentative D call: TRBD1 (6 bases). CDR1 and CDR2 (germline): MNHNS, SASEGT. This CDR3 is 16 amino acids long. The DNA of the CDR3 is TGCGCCAGCAGTGTTAAGGACAGCCGTAGTGGCTCTGAAGCTTTCTTT. Protein product: CASSVKDSRSGSEAFF.